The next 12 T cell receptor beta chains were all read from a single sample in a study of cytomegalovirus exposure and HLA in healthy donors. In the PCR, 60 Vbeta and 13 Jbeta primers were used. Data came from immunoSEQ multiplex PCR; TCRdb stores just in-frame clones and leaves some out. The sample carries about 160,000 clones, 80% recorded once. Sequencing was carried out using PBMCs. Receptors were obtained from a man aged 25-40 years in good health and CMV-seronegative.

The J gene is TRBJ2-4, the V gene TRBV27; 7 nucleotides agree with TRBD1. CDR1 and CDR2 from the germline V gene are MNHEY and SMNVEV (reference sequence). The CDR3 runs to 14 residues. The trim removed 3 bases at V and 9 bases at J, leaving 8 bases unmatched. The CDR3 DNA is TGTGCCAGCAGTTTGGGGACAGCCTCAGGCATTCAGTACTTC. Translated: CASSLGTASGIQYF.

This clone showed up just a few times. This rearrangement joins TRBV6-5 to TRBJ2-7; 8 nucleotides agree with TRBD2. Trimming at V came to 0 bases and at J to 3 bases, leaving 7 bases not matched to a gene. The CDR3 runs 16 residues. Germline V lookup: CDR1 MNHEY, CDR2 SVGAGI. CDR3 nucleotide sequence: TGTGCCAGCAGTTACTCCCATAGCGGGAAGCACTACGAGCAGTACTTC. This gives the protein CASSYSHSGKHYEQYF.

The chain's CDR3 is CASSQWGRNRDKNTEAFF. The CDR3 DNA is TGCGCCAGCAGCCAGTGGGGGCGGAACCGGGACAAGAACACTGAAGCTTTCTTT. J is TRBJ1-1 and V is TRBV5-1; tentative D call: TRBD1 (6 bases). Deletions cut 4 bases from V and 1 base from J, with 23 bases between. This CDR3 is built from 18 residues. Germline-derived CDR1 and CDR2 are SGHRS and YFSETQ.

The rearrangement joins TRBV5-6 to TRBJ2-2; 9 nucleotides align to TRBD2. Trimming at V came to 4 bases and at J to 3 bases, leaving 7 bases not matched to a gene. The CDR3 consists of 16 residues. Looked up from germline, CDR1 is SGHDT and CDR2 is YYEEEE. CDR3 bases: TGTGCCAGCAGCGTCCTGCGGGGGGGAGACACCGGGGAGCTGTTTTTT. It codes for CASSVLRGGDTGELFF. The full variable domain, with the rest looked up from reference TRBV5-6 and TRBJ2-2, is DAGVTQSPTHLIKTRGQQVTLRCSPKSGHDTVSWYQQALGQGPQFIFQYYEEEERQRGNFPDRFSGHQFPNYSSELNVNALLLGDSALYLCASSVLRGGDTGELFFGEGSRLTVL.

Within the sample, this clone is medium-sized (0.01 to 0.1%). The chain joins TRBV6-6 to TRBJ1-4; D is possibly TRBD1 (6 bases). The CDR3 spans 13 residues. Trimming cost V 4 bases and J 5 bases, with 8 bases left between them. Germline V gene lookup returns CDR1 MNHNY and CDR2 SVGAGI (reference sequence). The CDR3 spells CASSSGANEKLFF. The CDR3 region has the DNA TGTGCCAGCAGTTCAGGGGCGAATGAAAAACTGTTTTTT.

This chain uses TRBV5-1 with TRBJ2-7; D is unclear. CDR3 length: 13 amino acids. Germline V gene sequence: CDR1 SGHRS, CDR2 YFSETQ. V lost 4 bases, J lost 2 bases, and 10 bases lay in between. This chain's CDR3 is CASSPSGTYEQYF. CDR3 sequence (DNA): TGCGCCAGCAGCCCCTCGGGTACCTACGAGCAGTACTTC.

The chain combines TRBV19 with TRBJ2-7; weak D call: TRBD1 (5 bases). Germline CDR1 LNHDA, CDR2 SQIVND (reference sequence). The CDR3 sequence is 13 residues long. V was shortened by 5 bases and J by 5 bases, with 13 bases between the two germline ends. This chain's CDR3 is CASSLTEAHEQYF. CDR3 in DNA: TGTGCCAGTAGTTTGACAGAGGCCCACGAGCAGTACTTC.

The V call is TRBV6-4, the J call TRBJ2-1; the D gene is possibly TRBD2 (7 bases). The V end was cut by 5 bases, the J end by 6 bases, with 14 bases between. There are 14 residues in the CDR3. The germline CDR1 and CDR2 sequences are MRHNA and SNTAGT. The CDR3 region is CASSPRGALNEQFF. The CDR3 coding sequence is TGTGCCAGCAGTCCTCGGGGGGCTCTCAATGAGCAGTTCTTC.

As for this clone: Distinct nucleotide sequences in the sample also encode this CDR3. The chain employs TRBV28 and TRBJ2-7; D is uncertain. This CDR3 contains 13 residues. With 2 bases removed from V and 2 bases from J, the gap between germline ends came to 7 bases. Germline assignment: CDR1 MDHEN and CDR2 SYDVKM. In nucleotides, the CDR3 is TGTGCCAGCAGTTTAACCGGAGCCTACGAGCAGTACTTC. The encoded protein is CASSLTGAYEQYF.

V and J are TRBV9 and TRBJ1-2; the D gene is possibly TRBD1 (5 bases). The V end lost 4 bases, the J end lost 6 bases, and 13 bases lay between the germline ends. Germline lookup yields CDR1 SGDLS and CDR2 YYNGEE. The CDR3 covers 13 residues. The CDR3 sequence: CASSPWGRDGYTF. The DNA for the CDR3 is TGTGCCAGCAGCCCGTGGGGGAGGGATGGCTACACCTTC.

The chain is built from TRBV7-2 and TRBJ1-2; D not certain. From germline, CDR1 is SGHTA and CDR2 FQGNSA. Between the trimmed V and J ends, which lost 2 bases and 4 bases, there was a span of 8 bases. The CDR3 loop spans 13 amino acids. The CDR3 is CASSLIASYGYTF. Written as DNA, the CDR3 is TGTGCCAGCAGCTTAATCGCGAGCTATGGCTACACCTTC.

CDR3 nucleotide sequence: TGTGCCAGCAGCTTTGAACTTTCTCTATACGAGCAGTACTTC. This codes for CASSFELSLYEQYF. This rearrangement joins TRBV11-2 to TRBJ2-7; D not certain. Trimming removed 3 bases from V and 4 bases from J, with 13 bases in between. Germline loops: CDR1 SGHAT, CDR2 FQNNGV. The CDR3 sequence is 14 residues long.